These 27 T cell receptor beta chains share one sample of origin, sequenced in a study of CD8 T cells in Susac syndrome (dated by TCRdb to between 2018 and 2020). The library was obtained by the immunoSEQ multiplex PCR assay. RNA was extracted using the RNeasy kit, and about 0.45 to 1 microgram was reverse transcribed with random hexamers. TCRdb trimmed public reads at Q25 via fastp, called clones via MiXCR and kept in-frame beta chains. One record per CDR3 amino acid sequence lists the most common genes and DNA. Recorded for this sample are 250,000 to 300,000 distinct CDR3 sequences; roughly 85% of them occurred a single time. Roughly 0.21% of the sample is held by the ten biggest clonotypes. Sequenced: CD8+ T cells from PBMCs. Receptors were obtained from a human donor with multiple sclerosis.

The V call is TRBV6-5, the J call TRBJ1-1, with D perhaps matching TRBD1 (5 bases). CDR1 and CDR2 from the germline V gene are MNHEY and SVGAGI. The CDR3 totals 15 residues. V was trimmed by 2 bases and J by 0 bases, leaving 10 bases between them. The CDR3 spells CASSYASGMNTEAFF. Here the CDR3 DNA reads TGTGCCAGCAGTTACGCTTCAGGGATGAACACTGAAGCTTTCTTT.

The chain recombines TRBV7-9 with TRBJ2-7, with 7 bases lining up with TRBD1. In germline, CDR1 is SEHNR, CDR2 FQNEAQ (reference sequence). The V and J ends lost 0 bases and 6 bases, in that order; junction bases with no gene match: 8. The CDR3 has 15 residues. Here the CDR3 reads CASSLAPGQETEQYF. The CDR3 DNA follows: TGTGCCAGCAGCTTAGCGCCTGGACAGGAGACCGAGCAGTACTTC.

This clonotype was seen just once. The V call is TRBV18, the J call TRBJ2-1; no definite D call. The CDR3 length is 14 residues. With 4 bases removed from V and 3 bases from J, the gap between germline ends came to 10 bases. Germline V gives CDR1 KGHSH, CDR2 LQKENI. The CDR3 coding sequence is TGTGCCAGCTCACTAAGATTGATCTACAATGAGCAGTTCTTC. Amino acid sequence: CASSLRLIYNEQFF. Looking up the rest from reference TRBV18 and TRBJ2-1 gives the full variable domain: NAGVMQNPRHLVRRRGQEARLRCSPMKGHSHVYWYRQLPEEGLKFMVYLQKENIIDESGMPKERFSAEFPKEGPSILRIQQVVRGDSAAYFCASSLRLIYNEQFFGPGTRLTVL.

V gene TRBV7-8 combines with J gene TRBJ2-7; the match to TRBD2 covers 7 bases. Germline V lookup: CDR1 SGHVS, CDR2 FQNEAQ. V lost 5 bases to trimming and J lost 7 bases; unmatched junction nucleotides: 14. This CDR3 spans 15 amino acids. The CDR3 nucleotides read TGTGCCAGCAGCCAGCCGGGGGGTGGGGCTGGGGAGCAGTACTTC. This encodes CASSQPGGGAGEQYF.

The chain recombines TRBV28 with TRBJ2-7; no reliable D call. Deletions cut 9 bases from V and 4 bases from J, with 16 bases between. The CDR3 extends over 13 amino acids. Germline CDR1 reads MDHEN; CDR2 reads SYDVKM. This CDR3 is CASLDRVGYEQYF. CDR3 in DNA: TGTGCCAGTCTGGACCGTGTTGGTTACGAGCAGTACTTC.

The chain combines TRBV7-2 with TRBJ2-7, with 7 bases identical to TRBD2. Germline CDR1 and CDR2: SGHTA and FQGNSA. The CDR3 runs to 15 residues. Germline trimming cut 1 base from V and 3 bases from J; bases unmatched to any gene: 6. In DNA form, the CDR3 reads TGTGCCAGCAGCTTAGGGTGGGAGGGGAGCTACGAGCAGTACTTC. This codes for CASSLGWEGSYEQYF. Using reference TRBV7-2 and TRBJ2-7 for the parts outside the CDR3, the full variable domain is GAGVSQSPSNKVTEKGKDVELRCDPISGHTALYWYRQSLGQGLEFLIYFQGNSAPDKSGLPSDRFSAERTGGSVSTLTIQRTQQEDSAVYLCASSLGWEGSYEQYFGPGTRLTVT.

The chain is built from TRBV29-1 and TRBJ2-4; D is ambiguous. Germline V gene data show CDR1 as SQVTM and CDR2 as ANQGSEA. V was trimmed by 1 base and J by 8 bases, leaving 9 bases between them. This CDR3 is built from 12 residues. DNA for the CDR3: TGCAGCGTTGAAGGGGTATCGGACATTCAGTACTTC. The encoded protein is CSVEGVSDIQYF.

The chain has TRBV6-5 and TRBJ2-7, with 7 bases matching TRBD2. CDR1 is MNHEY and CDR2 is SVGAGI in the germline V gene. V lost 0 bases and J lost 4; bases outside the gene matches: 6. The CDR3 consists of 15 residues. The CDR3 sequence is CASSYSGSGQYEQYF. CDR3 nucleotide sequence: TGTGCCAGCAGTTACTCGGGTAGCGGGCAGTACGAGCAGTACTTC.

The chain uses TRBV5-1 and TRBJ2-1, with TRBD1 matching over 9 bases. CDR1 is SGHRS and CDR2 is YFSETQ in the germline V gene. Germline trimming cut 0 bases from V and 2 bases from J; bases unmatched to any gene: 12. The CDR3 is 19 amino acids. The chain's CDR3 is CASSLGGQGKMWAYNEQFF. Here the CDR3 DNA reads TGCGCCAGCAGCTTGGGTGGACAGGGGAAAATGTGGGCCTACAATGAGCAGTTCTTC.

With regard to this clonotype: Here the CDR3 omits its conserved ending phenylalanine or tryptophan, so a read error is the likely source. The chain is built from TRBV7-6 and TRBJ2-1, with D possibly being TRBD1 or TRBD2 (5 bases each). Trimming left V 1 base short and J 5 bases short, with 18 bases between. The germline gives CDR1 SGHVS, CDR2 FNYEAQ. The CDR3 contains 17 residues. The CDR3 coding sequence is TGTGCCAGCAGCTTAGGAGTAGCCGGGAAGGGGAACAATGAGCAGTTCCTC. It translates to CASSLGVAGKGNNEQFL.

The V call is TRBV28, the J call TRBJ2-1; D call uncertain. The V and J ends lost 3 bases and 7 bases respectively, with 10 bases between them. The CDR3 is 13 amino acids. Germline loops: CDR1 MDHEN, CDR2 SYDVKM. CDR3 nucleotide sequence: TGTGCCAGCAGTTTCTCCAGAGGAAATGAGCAGTTCTTC. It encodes CASSFSRGNEQFF.

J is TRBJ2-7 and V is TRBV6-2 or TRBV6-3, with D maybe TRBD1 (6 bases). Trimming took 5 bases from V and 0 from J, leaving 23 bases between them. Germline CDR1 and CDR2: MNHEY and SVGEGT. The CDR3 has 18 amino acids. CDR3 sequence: CASSAPGHRWGPSYEQYF. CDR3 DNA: TGTGCCAGCAGTGCCCCGGGACACCGTTGGGGGCCCTCCTACGAGCAGTACTTC.

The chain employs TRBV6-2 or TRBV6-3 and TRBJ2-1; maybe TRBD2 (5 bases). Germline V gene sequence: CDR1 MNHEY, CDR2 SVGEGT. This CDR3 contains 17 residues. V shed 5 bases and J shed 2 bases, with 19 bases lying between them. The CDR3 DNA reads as TGTGCCAGCAGTAAATCACTACTAGTCTGGCCCTACAATGAGCAGTTCTTC. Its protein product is CASSKSLLVWPYNEQFF.

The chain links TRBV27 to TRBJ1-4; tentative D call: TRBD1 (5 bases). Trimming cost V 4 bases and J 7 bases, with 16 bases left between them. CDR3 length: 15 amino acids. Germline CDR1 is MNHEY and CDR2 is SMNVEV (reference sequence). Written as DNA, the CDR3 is TGTGCCAGCAGTTCCTTGACAGTCTTCGGTGAAAAACTGTTTTTT. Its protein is CASSSLTVFGEKLFF.

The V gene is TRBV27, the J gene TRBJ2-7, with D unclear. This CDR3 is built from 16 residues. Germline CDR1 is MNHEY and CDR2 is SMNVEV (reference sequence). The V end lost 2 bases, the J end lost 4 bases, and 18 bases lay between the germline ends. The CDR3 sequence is CASSLGSGPALYEQYF. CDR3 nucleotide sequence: TGTGCCAGCAGTTTAGGGTCAGGACCGGCCCTGTACGAGCAGTACTTC.

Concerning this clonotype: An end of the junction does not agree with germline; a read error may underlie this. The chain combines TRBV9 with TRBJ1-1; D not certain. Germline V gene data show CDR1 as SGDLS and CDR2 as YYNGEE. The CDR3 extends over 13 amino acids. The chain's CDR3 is CANSAGPNTEAFF. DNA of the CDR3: TGTGCCAACAGCGCAGGCCCGAACACTGAAGCTTTCTTT.

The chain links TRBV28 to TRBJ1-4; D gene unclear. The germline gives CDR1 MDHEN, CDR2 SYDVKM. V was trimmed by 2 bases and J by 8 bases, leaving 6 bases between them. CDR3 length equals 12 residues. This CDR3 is CASSLEGEKLFF. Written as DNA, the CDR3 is TGTGCCAGCAGTTTAGAGGGAGAAAAACTGTTTTTT.

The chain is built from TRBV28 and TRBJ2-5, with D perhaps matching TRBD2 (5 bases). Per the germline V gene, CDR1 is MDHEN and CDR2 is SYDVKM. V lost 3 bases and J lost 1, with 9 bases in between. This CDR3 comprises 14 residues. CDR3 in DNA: TGTGCCAGCAGTTTCGAGCGGAGCCAAGAGACCCAGTACTTC. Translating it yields CASSFERSQETQYF. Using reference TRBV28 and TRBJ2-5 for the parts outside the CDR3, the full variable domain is DVKVTQSSRYLVKRTGEKVFLECVQDMDHENMFWYRQDPGLGLRLIYFSYDVKMKEKGDIPEGYSVSREKKERFSLILESASTNQTSMYLCASSFERSQETQYFGPGTRLLVL.

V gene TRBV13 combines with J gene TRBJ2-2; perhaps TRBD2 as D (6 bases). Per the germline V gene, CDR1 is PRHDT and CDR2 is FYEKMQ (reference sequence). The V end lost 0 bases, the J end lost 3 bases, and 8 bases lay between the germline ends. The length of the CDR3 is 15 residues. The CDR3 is CASSLGRDYTGELFF. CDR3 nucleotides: TGTGCCAGCAGCTTAGGGCGGGATTACACCGGGGAGCTGTTTTTT.

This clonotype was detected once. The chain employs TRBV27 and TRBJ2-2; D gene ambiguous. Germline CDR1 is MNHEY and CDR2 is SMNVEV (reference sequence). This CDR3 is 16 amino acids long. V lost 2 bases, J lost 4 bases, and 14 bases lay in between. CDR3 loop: CASSLEVGWGTGELFF. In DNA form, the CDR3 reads TGTGCCAGCAGTTTAGAGGTGGGATGGGGCACCGGGGAGCTGTTTTTT.

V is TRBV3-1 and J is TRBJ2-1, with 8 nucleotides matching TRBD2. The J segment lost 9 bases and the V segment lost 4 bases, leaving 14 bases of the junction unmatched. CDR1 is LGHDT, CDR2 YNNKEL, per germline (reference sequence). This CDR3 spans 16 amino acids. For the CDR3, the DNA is TGTGCCAGCAGCCGAGCTCGGACTAGCATGTCGCGTGAGCAGTTCTTC. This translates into CASSRARTSMSREQFF.

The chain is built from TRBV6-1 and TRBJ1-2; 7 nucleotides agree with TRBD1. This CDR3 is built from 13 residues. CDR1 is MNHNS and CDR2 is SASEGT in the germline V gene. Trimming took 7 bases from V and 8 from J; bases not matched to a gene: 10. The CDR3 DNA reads TGTGCCAGCACGGGACAGACTGCCAGCGGCTACACCTTC. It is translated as CASTGQTASGYTF.

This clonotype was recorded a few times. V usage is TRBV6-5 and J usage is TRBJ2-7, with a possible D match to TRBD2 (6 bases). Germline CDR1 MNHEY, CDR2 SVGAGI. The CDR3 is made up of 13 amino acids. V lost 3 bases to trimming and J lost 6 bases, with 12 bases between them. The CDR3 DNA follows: TGTGCCAGCAGTTATGGGCAGGGAGGCGAGCAGTACTTC. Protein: CASSYGQGGEQYF.

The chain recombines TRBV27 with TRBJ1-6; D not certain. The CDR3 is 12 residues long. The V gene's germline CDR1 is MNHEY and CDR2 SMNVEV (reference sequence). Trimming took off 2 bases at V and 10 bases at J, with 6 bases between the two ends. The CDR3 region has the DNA TGTGCCAGCAGTTTAGGAGGATCACCCCTCCACTTT. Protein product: CASSLGGSPLHF.

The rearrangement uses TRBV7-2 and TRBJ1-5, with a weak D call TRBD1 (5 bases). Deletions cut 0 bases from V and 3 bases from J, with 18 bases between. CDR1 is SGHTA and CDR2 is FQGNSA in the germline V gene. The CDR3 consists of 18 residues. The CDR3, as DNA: TGTGCCAGCAGCTTAGCATCCGGGGCAATTTTCTCCAATCAGCCCCAGCATTTT. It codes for CASSLASGAIFSNQPQHF.

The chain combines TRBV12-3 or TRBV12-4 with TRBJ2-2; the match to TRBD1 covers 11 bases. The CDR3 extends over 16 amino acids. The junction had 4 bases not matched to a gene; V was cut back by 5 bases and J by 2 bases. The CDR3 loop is CASSPRTGGNTGELFF. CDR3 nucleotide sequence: TGTGCCAGCAGTCCGAGGACAGGGGGCAACACCGGGGAGCTGTTTTTT.

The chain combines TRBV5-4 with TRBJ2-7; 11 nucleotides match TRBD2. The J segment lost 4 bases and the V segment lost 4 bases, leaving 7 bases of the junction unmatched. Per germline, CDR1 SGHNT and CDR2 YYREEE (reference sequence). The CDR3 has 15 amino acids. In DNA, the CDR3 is TGTGCCAGCAGCCCGGGACTAGCGGCCAGTTACGAGCAGTACTTC. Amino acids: CASSPGLAASYEQYF.